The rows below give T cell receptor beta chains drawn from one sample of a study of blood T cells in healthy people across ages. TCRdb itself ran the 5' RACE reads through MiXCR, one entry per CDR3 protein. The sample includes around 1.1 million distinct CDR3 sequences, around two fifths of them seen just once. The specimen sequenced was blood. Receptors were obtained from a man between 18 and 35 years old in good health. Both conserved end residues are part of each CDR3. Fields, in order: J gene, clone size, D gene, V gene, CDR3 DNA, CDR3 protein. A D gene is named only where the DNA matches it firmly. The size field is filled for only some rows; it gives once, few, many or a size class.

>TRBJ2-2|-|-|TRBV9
TGTGCCAGCAGCCCAGTTCTGTCCGGGGAGCTGTTTTTT
CASSPVLSGELFF
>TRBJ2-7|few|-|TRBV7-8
TGTGCCAGCAGCTTGCGGGTCCGCTCCTACGAGCAGTACTTC
CASSLRVRSYEQYF
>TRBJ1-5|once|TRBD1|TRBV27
TGTGCCAGCAGTTCAGGGGGACCCCCCGGGGCCCAGCATTTT
CASSSGGPPGAQHF
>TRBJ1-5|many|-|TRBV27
TGTGCCAGCAGTTTCCTAAATCAGCCCCAGCATTTT
CASSFLNQPQHF
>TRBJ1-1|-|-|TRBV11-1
TGTGCCAGCAGCTTAAGGCCCACAGGGAACACTGAAGCTTTCTTT
CASSLRPTGNTEAFF
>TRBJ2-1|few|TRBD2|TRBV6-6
TGTGCCAGCAGGGATCCGGGACTAGACCTACATGAGCAGTTCTTC
CASRDPGLDLHEQFF
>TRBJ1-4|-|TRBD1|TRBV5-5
TGTGCCAGCAGCCCAGGACAGGGGTTGATGGAAAAACTGTTTTTT
CASSPGQGLMEKLFF
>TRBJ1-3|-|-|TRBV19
TGTGCCAGTAGTAAACCGAGTCCTGGAAACACCATATATTTT
CASSKPSPGNTIYF
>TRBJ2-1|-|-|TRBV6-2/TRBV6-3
TGTGCCAGCAGTTACTCCCCTTTTTCCCCCGGACCGGTTAGGGATGAGCAGTTCTTC
CASSYSPFSPGPVRDEQFF
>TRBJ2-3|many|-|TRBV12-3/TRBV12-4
TGTGCCAGCAGCCCCCAGAGAGATACGCAGTATTTT
CASSPQRDTQYF
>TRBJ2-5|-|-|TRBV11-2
TGTGCCAGCAGCCGACAAGGGGGTCCCTTACGACGGTACTTC
CASSRQGGPLRRYF
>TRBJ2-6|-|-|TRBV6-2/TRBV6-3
TGTGCCAGCGTGAAGAACTCTGGAGCCAACGTCCTGACTTTC
CASVKNSGANVLTF
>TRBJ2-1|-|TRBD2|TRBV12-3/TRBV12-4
TGTGCCAGTGAGCGGGGGACGACCTTTTTTACTAGCTCCTACAATGAGCAGTTCTTC
CASERGTTFFTSSYNEQFF
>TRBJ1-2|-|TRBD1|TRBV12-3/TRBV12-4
TGTGCCAGCGGAGACAGGGGGCTAGGGTGCTATGGCTACACCTTC
CASGDRGLGCYGYTF
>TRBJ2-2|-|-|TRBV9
TGTGCCAGCAGCGTTGGGTCGGGACACCTGAACACCGGGGAGCTGTTTTTT
CASSVGSGHLNTGELFF
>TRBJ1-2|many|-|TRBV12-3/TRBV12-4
TGTGCCAGCAGTTTGTTAGGACGGAGGACCAACTATGGCTACACCTTC
CASSLLGRRTNYGYTF
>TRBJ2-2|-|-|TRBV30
TGTGCCTGGACAGACTTTTATTCCGGGGAGCTGTTTTTT
CAWTDFYSGELFF
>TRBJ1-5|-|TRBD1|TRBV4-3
TGCGCCAGCAGCCAAGACAGGGGGATTCGGCCCCAGCATTTT
CASSQDRGIRPQHF
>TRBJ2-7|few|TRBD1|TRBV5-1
TGCGCCAGCAGCTTGGCCTCGGGACAGGGGCATTACGAGCAGTACTTC
CASSLASGQGHYEQYF
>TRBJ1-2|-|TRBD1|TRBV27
TGTGCCAGCAGCCTCCGGACAGGGGACGGCTATGGCTACACCTTC
CASSLRTGDGYGYTF
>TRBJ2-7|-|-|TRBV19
TGTGCCAGTAGTGAGGTTCATGACTCCTACAATGAGCAGTACTTC
CASSEVHDSYNEQYF
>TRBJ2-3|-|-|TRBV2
TGTGCCAGCATGGGGAGCGGGTCAGGCACAGATACGCAGTATTTT
CASMGSGSGTDTQYF
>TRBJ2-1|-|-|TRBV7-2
TGTGCCAGCAGCTCCCCCCGGGATGGGAATGAGCAGTTCTTC
CASSSPRDGNEQFF
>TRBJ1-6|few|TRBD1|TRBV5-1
TGCGCCAGCAGCTCCGGACAGGGGAGACGATCACCCCTCCACTTT
CASSSGQGRRSPLHF
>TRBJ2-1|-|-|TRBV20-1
TGCAGTGCCACGCCCCCTGTGGGGGGAATAAACAATGAGCAGTTCTTC
CSATPPVGGINNEQFF
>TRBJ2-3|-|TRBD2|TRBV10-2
TGCACCAGCAGTCAGGGACGAGCGGGGTCAGATACGCAGTATTTT
CTSSQGRAGSDTQYF
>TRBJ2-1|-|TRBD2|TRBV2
TGTGCCAGCAACGCTTGGCGGGAGACCCAGTTCTTC
CASNAWRETQFF
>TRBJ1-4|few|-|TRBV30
TGTGCCTGGAGTCAGCAGTCGGGGGAAAAACTGTTTTTT
CAWSQQSGEKLFF
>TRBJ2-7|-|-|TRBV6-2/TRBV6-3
TGTGCCAGCAGTCAACAAGGGGCCTACGAGCAGTACTTC
CASSQQGAYEQYF
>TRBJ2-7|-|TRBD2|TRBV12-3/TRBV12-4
TGTGCCAGCAGTTTAGGACTAGCGGGGGGATTCAGCTCCTACAATGAGCAGTACTTC
CASSLGLAGGFSSYNEQYF
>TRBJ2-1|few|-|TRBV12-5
TGTGCTAGTGGTTTGATACCCTCGGGGTGGGGTGAGCAGTTCTTC
CASGLIPSGWGEQFF
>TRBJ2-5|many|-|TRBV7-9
TGTGCCAGCAGCTTATCCGAAAGTACGGACCTCACCCAGTACTTC
CASSLSESTDLTQYF
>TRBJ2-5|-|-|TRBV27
TGTGCCAGCAGTGGGGGTGGGCGGGAGACCCAGTACTTC
CASSGGGRETQYF
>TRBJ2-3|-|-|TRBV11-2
TGTGCCAGCAGCTTAGCAATAGCGGCGGGCACAGATACGCAGTATTTT
CASSLAIAAGTDTQYF
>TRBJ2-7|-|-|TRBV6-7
TGTGCCAGCATTCGGGCGGTGGGGTCGAGCTCCTACGAGCAGTACTTC
CASIRAVGSSSYEQYF
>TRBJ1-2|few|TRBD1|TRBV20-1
TGCAGTGCTAAGGATACAGGGGATGGCTACACCTTC
CSAKDTGDGYTF
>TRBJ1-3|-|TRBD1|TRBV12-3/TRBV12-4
TGTGCCAGCAGTCCCGAGGGGGCTTGGGGAAACACCATATATTTT
CASSPEGAWGNTIYF
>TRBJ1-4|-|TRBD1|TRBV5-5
TGTGCCAGCAGCTTGAAGCCAGGGGGCGAAAGGAATGAAAAACTGTTTTTT
CASSLKPGGERNEKLFF
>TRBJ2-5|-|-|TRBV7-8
TGTGCCAGCAGCTTAGCACGGACTACCTTCTATGGGCAGTACTTC
CASSLARTTFYGQYF
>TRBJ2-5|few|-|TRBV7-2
TGTGCCAGCAGCCAACAGGTCCTCCAAGAGACCCAGTACTTC
CASSQQVLQETQYF
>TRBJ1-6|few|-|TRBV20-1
TGCAGTGCCGGGACTGAGTATAATTCACCCCTCCACTTT
CSAGTEYNSPLHF
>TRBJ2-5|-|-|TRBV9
TGTGCCAGCAGCGTAGGGGGGACCGGGTCAACCAAGACCCAGTACTTC
CASSVGGTGSTKTQYF